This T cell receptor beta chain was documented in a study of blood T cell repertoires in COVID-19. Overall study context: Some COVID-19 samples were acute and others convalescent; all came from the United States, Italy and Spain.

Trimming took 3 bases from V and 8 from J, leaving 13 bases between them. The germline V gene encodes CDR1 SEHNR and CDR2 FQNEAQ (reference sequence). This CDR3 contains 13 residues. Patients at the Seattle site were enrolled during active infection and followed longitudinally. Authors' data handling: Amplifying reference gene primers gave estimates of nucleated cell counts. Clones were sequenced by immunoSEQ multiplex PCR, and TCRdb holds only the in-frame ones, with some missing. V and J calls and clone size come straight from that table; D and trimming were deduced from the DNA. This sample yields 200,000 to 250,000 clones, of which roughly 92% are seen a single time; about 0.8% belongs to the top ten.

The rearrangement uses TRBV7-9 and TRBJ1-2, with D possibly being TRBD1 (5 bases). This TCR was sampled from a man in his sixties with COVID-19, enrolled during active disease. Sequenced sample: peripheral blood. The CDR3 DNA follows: TGTGCCAGCAGCTTTACAGGTTCACAAGGCTACACCTTC. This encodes CASSFTGSQGYTF.